The source of this T cell receptor beta chain is a study of early T cells in non-severe SARS-CoV-2 infection. About the study: Bulk RNA isolated from unsorted whole blood underwent sequencing; chains were not paired.

Unique molecular identifiers were affixed to single, distinct cDNA molecules. One entry per CDR3 protein results from TCRdb running MiXCR on the 5' RACE reads. The sample consists of 60,000 or so distinct CDR3 sequences, 15% of them appearing once. This clonotype was observed many times. Its antigen is not known. Study-level results: Matching with VDJdb favored anti-spike CD8 responses (missing private and CD4 specificities).

Germline values: CDR1 SEHNR, CDR2 FQNEAQ (reference sequence). The V gene lost 2 bases and the J gene lost 1 base, with 20 bases spanning the gap. There are 18 residues in the CDR3. This sequence originates from an adult who was a healthcare worker with PCR-confirmed SARS-CoV-2 infection or an uninfected control (not recorded which). This sequence joins TRBV7-9 and TRBJ2-5; D not certain. The sample consisted of whole blood, taken at baseline. The chain's CDR3 is CASSLYTSHLLPQETQYF. Here the CDR3 DNA reads TGTGCCAGCAGCTTATATACCAGCCACCTTCTGCCCCAAGAGACCCAGTACTTC.